This TCR beta chain was observed in a study of CD8 T cells in ankylosing spondylitis. The table lists this clonotype with a few counts. The germline V and J ends were trimmed by 3 bases and 4 bases, with 18 bases remaining between them. The CDR3 has 16 residues. CDR1 is MGHRA, CDR2 YSYEKL, per germline. It was by quantitative 5'-RACE with molecular barcodes that TCR beta libraries were made. MiXCR was run by TCRdb on the 5' RACE reads, yielding one entry per CDR3 protein. The repertoire holds 150,000 to 200,000 distinct CDR3 sequences, with about 13% as singletons. The sequenced sample consisted of blood, either unsorted or a sorted T cell fraction (not recorded which). The rearrangement joins TRBV4-1 to TRBJ2-5, with D maybe TRBD2 (5 bases). The receptor comes from a male donor with ankylosing spondylitis or in good health (not recorded which). The CDR3 loop reads CASSHRGPDGVETQYF. The CDR3 DNA sequence: TGCGCCAGCAGCCACCGCGGGCCAGACGGGGTAGAGACCCAGTACTTC.